These 30 T cell receptor beta chains came from one sample sequenced in a study of cytomegalovirus exposure and HLA in healthy donors. Primers: 60 Vbeta forward and 13 Jbeta reverse. Using immunoSEQ multiplex PCR, the repertoire was profiled, and TCRdb retains in-frame clones only, with some absent. The sample carries about 80,000 clones, roughly 65% recorded once. Sample: PBMCs. Receptors were obtained from a male donor in good health and CMV-seropositive.

This clone occurred a few times. The chain is built from TRBV9 and TRBJ1-1, with 8 positions matching TRBD1. The CDR3 runs to 15 residues. Unmatched junction bases numbered 9, after V lost 4 bases and J lost 4 bases. Germline CDR1 is SGDLS and CDR2 is YYNGEE. The CDR3 sequence: CASSNQQGVSTEAFF. The CDR3 DNA follows: TGTGCCAGCAGCAATCAACAGGGGGTAAGCACTGAAGCTTTCTTT.

The V and J genes are TRBV5-4 and TRBJ2-7; TRBD1 is a possible D gene (6 bases). Germline values: CDR1 SGHNT, CDR2 YYREEE (reference sequence). Trimming took 4 bases from V and 0 from J, leaving 11 bases between them. The CDR3 loop spans 14 amino acids. CDR3 in DNA: TGTGCCAGCAGCATGGACAGTTCCTCCTACGAGCAGTACTTC. It codes for CASSMDSSSYEQYF.

The chain joins TRBV29-1 to TRBJ2-2; 7 nucleotides agree with TRBD1. Germline loops: CDR1 SQVTM, CDR2 ANQGSEA. The CDR3 has 14 amino acids. After removal of 4 bases from V and 5 bases from J, the junction contained 7 bases not matched to a gene. Written as DNA, the CDR3 is TGCAGCGTTGTAACGGGACAGTTTACCGGGGAGCTGTTTTTT. This translates into CSVVTGQFTGELFF.

J is TRBJ1-2 and V is TRBV28; D is perhaps TRBD1 (5 bases). Germline V CDR1 and CDR2: MDHEN, SYDVKM. Between the trimmed V and J ends, which lost 8 bases and 4 bases, there was a span of 17 bases. The CDR3 spans 14 residues. The chain's CDR3 is CASLGRGSIYGYTF. CDR3 sequence (DNA): TGTGCCAGCCTCGGTAGGGGCTCGATCTATGGCTACACCTTC.

The chain is built from TRBV19 and TRBJ2-1; 14 bases fit TRBD2. This CDR3 has 15 residues. V lost 10 bases and J lost 4; bases outside the gene matches: 6. Germline CDR1 and CDR2: LNHDA and SQIVND (reference sequence). The CDR3 loop reads CATETSGRGYNEQFF. The CDR3 nucleotides read TGTGCCACCGAGACTAGCGGGAGGGGGTACAATGAGCAGTTCTTC.

J is TRBJ2-5 and V is TRBV29-1; 7 bases match TRBD1. The J call may be incorrect, as the DNA end agrees better with TRBJ2-7. Germline loops: CDR1 SQVTM, CDR2 ANQGSEA. This CDR3 spans 12 amino acids. In DNA, the CDR3 is TGCAGCGTCAGGGACAGCCTCTACGAGCAGTACTTC. It specifies CSVRDSLYEQYF.

The table lists this clone with a few counts. The chain links TRBV5-5 to TRBJ2-1; 13 positions agree with TRBD2. This CDR3 region has 19 residues. Per germline, CDR1 SGHKS and CDR2 YYEKEE (reference sequence). V was clipped by 4 bases and J by 0 bases; unmatched bases: 10. The CDR3 loop reads CASSPRLAGGISSYNEQFF. For the CDR3, the DNA is TGTGCCAGCAGCCCGAGACTAGCGGGAGGTATTAGCTCCTACAATGAGCAGTTCTTC.

This rearrangement joins TRBV7-2 to TRBJ1-1; 9 positions agree with TRBD1. Losses at the gene ends were 5 bases for V and 3 bases for J; bases not matched to a gene: 7. Germline V gene data show CDR1 as SGHTA and CDR2 as FQGNSA. CDR3 length equals 15 residues. Here the CDR3 DNA reads TGTGCCAGCAGCACCCGACAGGGGGGGGACACTGAAGCTTTCTTT. Its translation is CASSTRQGGDTEAFF.

In its sample, this clone was seen once. The chain has TRBV10-3 and TRBJ2-7; the D is unclear. V was shortened by 3 bases and J by 3 bases, with 6 bases between the two germline ends. The CDR3 covers 12 residues. The germline V gene has CDR1 ENHRY and CDR2 SYGVKD. CDR3 nucleotides: TGTGCCATCAGTGAAGCGATCTACGAGCAGTACTTC. It is translated as CAISEAIYEQYF.

This clone was observed once. The rearrangement uses TRBV10-2 and TRBJ1-5; 8 nucleotides match TRBD1. Trimming at V came to 0 bases and at J to 4 bases, leaving 5 bases not matched to a gene. The germline CDR1 and CDR2 sequences are WSHSY and SAAADI. This CDR3 has 16 residues. Written as DNA, the CDR3 is TGCGCCAGCAGTGAGTCGAGTGGGACAGGAAATCAGCCCCAGCATTTT. Its protein is CASSESSGTGNQPQHF.

This clone was seen more than once but under ten times. The rearrangement links TRBV11-3 to TRBJ1-1, with TRBD1 identical over 10 bases. The CDR3 sequence is 13 residues long. V trimming: 5 bases; J trimming: 7 bases; junction bases outside the gene matches: 4. The germline gives CDR1 SGHNT, CDR2 YENEEA. The CDR3 reads CASSIWTGGEAFF. CDR3 in DNA: TGTGCCAGCAGCATCTGGACAGGGGGTGAAGCTTTCTTT.

This chain joins TRBV7-6 and TRBJ2-5; TRBD2 matches at 8 bases. From germline, CDR1 is SGHVS and CDR2 FNYEAQ. The CDR3 is 16 amino acids. With 6 bases clipped from V and 4 bases from J, the junction kept 13 bases outside the gene matches. This CDR3 reads CASRLDLRGGSETQYF. In DNA, the CDR3 is TGTGCCAGCAGACTCGACCTCCGGGGGGGCTCAGAGACCCAGTACTTC. Looking up the rest from reference TRBV7-6 and TRBJ2-5 gives the full variable domain: GAGVSQSPRYKVTKRGQDVALRCDPISGHVSLYWYRQALGQGPEFLTYFNYEAQQDKSGLPNDRFSAERPEGSISTLTIQRTEQRDSAMYRCASRLDLRGGSETQYFGPGTRLLVL.

The CDR3 loop reads CAWSSGASYTF. The CDR3 coding sequence is TGTGCCTGGAGCTCAGGGGCCAGCTACACCTTC. This chain joins TRBV30 and TRBJ1-2, with D perhaps matching TRBD1 (6 bases). Germline CDR1 and CDR2: GTSNPN and SVGIG (reference sequence). Trimming pared 3 bases from V and 9 bases from J, leaving 11 bases between. The CDR3 length is 11 residues.

V and J are TRBV7-2 and TRBJ1-2, with 9 bases fitting TRBD1. The V and J ends lost 5 bases and 4 bases, in that order; junction bases with no gene match: 8. This CDR3 has 15 amino acids. Germline CDR1 SGHTA, CDR2 FQGNSA. The CDR3, as DNA: TGTGCCAGCAGCCCGGGACAGGGTGCTGTCTATGGCTACACCTTC. This encodes CASSPGQGAVYGYTF.

The chain uses TRBV30 and TRBJ2-3, with D unclear. Germline lookup yields CDR1 GTSNPN and CDR2 SVGIG (reference sequence). Between the trimmed V and J ends, which lost 6 bases and 0 bases, there was a span of 13 bases. This CDR3 has 14 residues. CDR3 amino acids: CACPWALSTDTQYF. The CDR3 region has the DNA TGTGCCTGCCCCTGGGCCCTTAGCACAGATACGCAGTATTTT.

V gene TRBV7-8 combines with J gene TRBJ1-2, with 9 bases lining up with TRBD1. The junction had 9 bases not matched to a gene; V was cut back by 5 bases and J by 8 bases. The CDR3 consists of 14 residues. Germline V gives CDR1 SGHVS, CDR2 FQNEAQ. The chain's CDR3 is CASSRTGDYGGYTF. CDR3 coding DNA: TGTGCCAGCAGCAGGACAGGGGATTATGGGGGCTACACCTTC. Complete variable domain (other parts from reference TRBV7-8 and TRBJ1-2): GAGVSQSPRYKVAKRGQDVALRCDPISGHVSLFWYQQALGQGPEFLTYFQNEAQLDKSGLPSDRFFAERPEGSVSTLKIQRTQQEDSAVYLCASSRTGDYGGYTFGSGTRLTVV.

This chain connects TRBV2 to TRBJ2-7; D is ambiguous. This CDR3 is 11 amino acids long. Trimming removed 7 bases from V and 3 bases from J, with 7 bases in between. Per the germline V gene, CDR1 is SNHLY and CDR2 is FYNNEI. Here the CDR3 DNA reads TGTGCCAGCACCTCCAGCTACGAGCAGTACTTC. It is translated as CASTSSYEQYF.

This clone was picked up a small number of times. The V gene is TRBV7-6, the J gene TRBJ2-3; D is undetermined. CDR1 SGHVS and CDR2 FNYEAQ come from the germline V gene. V lost 4 bases to trimming and J lost 0 bases, with 5 bases between them. The CDR3 extends over 13 amino acids. DNA for the CDR3: TGTGCCAGCAGCTCCCTGAGCACAGATACGCAGTATTTT. Its translation is CASSSLSTDTQYF.

The V call is TRBV5-1, the J call TRBJ2-5; D ambiguous. The CDR3 is made up of 15 amino acids. In germline, CDR1 is SGHRS, CDR2 YFSETQ. Deletions cut 4 bases from V and 3 bases from J, with 16 bases between. CDR3 sequence: CASSPLGLVKETQYF. As DNA, the CDR3 is TGCGCCAGCAGCCCCTTGGGCCTCGTAAAAGAGACCCAGTACTTC.

The chain employs TRBV5-1 and TRBJ2-5; TRBD1 agrees at 8 bases. The germline gives CDR1 SGHRS, CDR2 YFSETQ. V was clipped by 5 bases and J by 2 bases; unmatched bases: 5. This CDR3 contains 14 residues. The DNA for the CDR3 is TGCGCCAGCAGGTCCGGACAGGGTCAAGAGACCCAGTACTTC. Protein sequence: CASRSGQGQETQYF.

This clone has just a few counts. V gene TRBV9 combines with J gene TRBJ1-1; 10 bases fit TRBD1. Germline CDR1 SGDLS, CDR2 YYNGEE. V lost 4 bases, J lost 7 bases, and 13 bases stayed unmatched. The CDR3 is made up of 16 amino acids. This CDR3 reads CASSPGTGERGIEAFF. In DNA form, the CDR3 reads TGTGCCAGCAGCCCCGGGACAGGGGAGAGGGGGATTGAAGCTTTCTTT.

This chain uses TRBV15 with TRBJ2-1, with 11 positions matching TRBD2. CDR1 LNHNV and CDR2 YYDKDF come from the germline V gene (reference sequence). The V and J ends lost 0 bases and 4 bases, in that order; junction bases with no gene match: 5. The CDR3 is made up of 17 amino acids. The DNA for the CDR3 is TGTGCCACCAGCAGAGAGCTGGGACTAGCGGTATACAATGAGCAGTTCTTC. Encoded protein: CATSRELGLAVYNEQFF.

The chain carries TRBV6-5 and TRBJ1-1, with D possibly matching TRBD1 (5 bases). CDR1 MNHEY and CDR2 SVGAGI come from the germline V gene. V was clipped by 6 bases and J by 1 base, with 12 bases between them. The CDR3 loop spans 14 amino acids. DNA for the CDR3: TGTGCCAGCAGATCGGGACTTAGGAACACTGAAGCTTTCTTT. Protein: CASRSGLRNTEAFF.

V usage is TRBV7-8 and J usage is TRBJ1-4; D unresolved. The CDR3 covers 15 residues. Deletions cut 3 bases from V and 7 bases from J, with 15 bases between. The V gene's germline CDR1 is SGHVS and CDR2 FQNEAQ. CDR3 in amino acids: CASSFQSTSGEKLFF. The CDR3 bases are TGTGCCAGCAGCTTCCAGTCTACCTCGGGTGAAAAACTGTTTTTT.

This sequence joins TRBV21-1 and TRBJ1-1; the D call TRBD1 from the table was never checked on the DNA. TRBV21-1 is a pseudogene locus. There are 11 residues in the CDR3. The CDR3 region has the DNA TGTGCCAGTTGGGGGCCGAAGGAAGCTTTCTTT. This codes for CASWGPKEAFF.

The chain recombines TRBV9 with TRBJ1-2, with a weak D call TRBD1 (6 bases). The CDR3 loop spans 15 amino acids. CDR1 is SGDLS and CDR2 is YYNGEE in the germline V gene. V dropped 0 bases and J dropped 8 bases, with 17 bases sitting between them. CDR3 region: CASSVGRGGGYGYTF. CDR3 bases: TGTGCCAGCAGCGTAGGGAGAGGGGGTGGGTACGGCTACACCTTC.

V is TRBV28 and J is TRBJ2-7; 11 positions match TRBD1. This CDR3 spans 17 amino acids. Losses at the gene ends were 0 bases for V and 3 bases for J; bases not matched to a gene: 7. CDR1 and CDR2 (germline): MDHEN, SYDVKM. The CDR3 loop reads CASSLWDPGQGGYEQYF. DNA for the CDR3: TGTGCCAGCAGTTTATGGGATCCGGGACAGGGGGGCTACGAGCAGTACTTC. The full variable domain, its missing parts supplied by reference TRBV28 and TRBJ2-7, is DVKVTQSSRYLVKRTGEKVFLECVQDMDHENMFWYRQDPGLGLRLIYFSYDVKMKEKGDIPEGYSVSREKKERFSLILESASTNQTSMYLCASSLWDPGQGGYEQYFGPGTRLTVT.

The chain joins TRBV12-5 to TRBJ2-3, with a possible D match to TRBD1 (6 bases). The CDR3 consists of 16 residues. Trimming pared 7 bases from V and 3 bases from J, leaving 20 bases between. Germline CDR1 is LGHNT and CDR2 is FRNRAP. The CDR3 region is CASALGEGVGTDTQYF. CDR3 in DNA: TGTGCTAGTGCCTTGGGTGAGGGGGTTGGGACAGATACGCAGTATTTT.

The chain couples TRBV7-2 to TRBJ2-7; 8 bases align to TRBD1. V lost 5 bases, J lost 6 bases, and 9 bases stayed unmatched. The CDR3 extends over 14 amino acids. Per germline, CDR1 SGHTA and CDR2 FQGNSA. This chain's CDR3 is CASSASWTGSEQYF. CDR3 nucleotide sequence: TGTGCCAGCAGCGCTTCCTGGACAGGGAGCGAGCAGTACTTC.

This clone was found once. V is TRBV5-4 and J is TRBJ2-7; a possible D gene is TRBD1 (6 bases). The V gene's germline CDR1 is SGHNT and CDR2 YYREEE (reference sequence). V was clipped by 4 bases and J by 5 bases, with 19 bases between them. CDR3 length: 15 amino acids. The CDR3 DNA is TGTGCCAGCAGCCGGACAGCAGGGACGGCGAACGAGCAGTACTTC. Translating gives CASSRTAGTANEQYF.